This T cell receptor (beta chain) is from a study of sequential checkpoint blockade in melanoma. The assay was immunoSEQ multiplex PCR, and TCRdb's table has in-frame clones only and misses some. In the table there are thousands of clones, over 65% of which are singletons. This CDR3 has 13 residues. The V end lost 2 bases, the J end lost 6 bases, and 10 bases lay between the germline ends. Per germline, CDR1 PRHDT and CDR2 FYEKMQ (reference sequence). Sample treatment: randomized to nivolumab then ipilimumab (arm A) or the reverse (arm B). The receptor comes from a human donor with melanoma. Sample: CD8+ T cells sorted from blood (inferred from file names), taken from a patient given nivolumab and ipilimumab in sequence. The chain joins TRBV13 to TRBJ1-2; TRBD1 is a possible D gene (5 bases). CDR3 region: CASSLWEGDGYTF. The CDR3 nucleotides read TGTGCCAGCAGCTTATGGGAAGGGGATGGCTACACCTTC.